By share of the sample, the clone carrying this TCR beta chain is medium-sized. Its specificity is not known. Trimming removed 5 bases from V and 5 bases from J, with 18 bases in between. CDR3 length: 14 residues. The germline V gene encodes CDR1 DFQATT and CDR2 SNEGSKA (reference sequence). Treatment noted: roughly ten-day PBMC culture with coronavirus spike peptide pools or control peptides (ViraFEST assay). Negative selection isolated the CD4+ T cells once the cells had been cultured for 9 to 11 days. The data were obtained in a study of vaccination and CD4 T cells after COVID-19. Study overall: From HCoV-229E, HCoV-OC43, HCoV-NL63 and SARS-CoV-2, overlapping spike peptides were used to stimulate the cells.

Study findings and constraints: Median SARS-CoV-2-reactive clonotypes rose from roughly 22 to 38, not significantly.

An Oncomine TCR Beta short-read assay was used to sequence the DNA from cultured CD4+ T cells. A single record per CDR3 protein comes from TCRdb applying MiXCR to the PCR reads. Altogether under 14,000 distinct CDR3 sequences are present, roughly 26% being singletons, with the ten largest covering 20% to 25%. The chain employs TRBV20-1 and TRBJ2-5; D is perhaps TRBD2 (6 bases). The TCR was taken from a human donor who had recovered from COVID-19. This material consisted of CD4+ T cells from blood, cultured in vitro, taken after SARS-CoV-2 vaccination. Here the CDR3 reads CSAGGSKLGETQYF. The CDR3 DNA is TGCAGTGCTGGGGGGAGCAAACTAGGGGAGACCCAGTACTTC.